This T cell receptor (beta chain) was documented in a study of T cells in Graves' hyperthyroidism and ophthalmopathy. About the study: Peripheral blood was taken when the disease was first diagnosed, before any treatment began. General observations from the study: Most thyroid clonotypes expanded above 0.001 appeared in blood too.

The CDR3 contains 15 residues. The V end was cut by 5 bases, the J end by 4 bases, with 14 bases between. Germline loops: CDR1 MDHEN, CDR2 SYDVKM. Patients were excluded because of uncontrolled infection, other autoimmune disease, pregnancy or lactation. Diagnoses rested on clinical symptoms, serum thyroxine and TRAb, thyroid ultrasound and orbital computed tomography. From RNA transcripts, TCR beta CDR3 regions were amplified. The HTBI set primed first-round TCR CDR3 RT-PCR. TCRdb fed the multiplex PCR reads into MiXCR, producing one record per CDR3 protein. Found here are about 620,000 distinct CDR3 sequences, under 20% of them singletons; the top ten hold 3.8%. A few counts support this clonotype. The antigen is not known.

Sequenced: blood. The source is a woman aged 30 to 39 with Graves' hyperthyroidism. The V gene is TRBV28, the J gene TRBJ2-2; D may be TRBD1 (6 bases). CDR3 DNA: TGTGCCAGCAGTACCCCGCAGGGGTTCACCGGGGAGCTGTTTTTT. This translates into CASSTPQGFTGELFF.